The 30 T cell receptor beta chains below come from one sample, sequenced in a study of blood T cell repertoires in COVID-19 (dated by TCRdb to 2019 to 2021). Receptor libraries were prepared by the immunoSEQ multiplex PCR assay. TCRdb retrieved this table from immuneACCESS and kept in-frame rearrangements only. Not all clones are present; in checked studies, unresolved V genes account for under half, and no reason is known for the remainder. The sample yields roughly 200,000 clones; under 90% were counted once. The ten biggest clones cover around 20% of the sample. The sample taken for sequencing was peripheral blood. The origin of the receptors is a human donor in a cohort sampled during active COVID-19.

The rearrangement joins TRBV28 to TRBJ2-7; perhaps TRBD1 as D (5 bases). The V gene's germline CDR1 is MDHEN and CDR2 SYDVKM. V lost 6 bases, J lost 3 bases, and 30 bases lay in between. The CDR3 is 19 amino acids. Here the CDR3 reads CASSSYWGNRPGSYYEQYF. The CDR3 DNA is TGTGCCAGCAGCAGTTACTGGGGCAACCGACCGGGTAGCTACTACGAGCAGTACTTC.

The genes are TRBV5-1 and TRBJ1-3; D remains ambiguous. Germline values: CDR1 SGHRS, CDR2 YFSETQ. Between the trimmed V and J ends, which lost 5 bases and 0 bases, there was a span of 9 bases. CDR3 length: 14 amino acids. The CDR3 loop is CASSARSSGNTIYF. For the CDR3, the DNA is TGCGCCAGCAGTGCCAGATCCTCTGGAAACACCATATATTTT.

The V gene is TRBV7-2, the J gene TRBJ2-7; 15 positions match TRBD2. The CDR3 is 15 residues long. The germline CDR1 and CDR2 sequences are SGHTA and FQGNSA. J was trimmed by 6 bases and V by 5 bases; bases with no gene match: 5. The DNA of the CDR3 is TGTGCCAGCAGCCCCCCGGGACTAGCGGGAGGCGAGCAGTACTTC. It yields the protein CASSPPGLAGGEQYF.

J is TRBJ1-2 and V is TRBV6-5; D call uncertain. The germline V gene encodes CDR1 MNHEY and CDR2 SVGAGI. The ends were cut back, 6 bases at V and 4 bases at J, with 12 bases in the middle. The CDR3 loop spans 13 amino acids. CDR3 amino acids: CASRIRPGYGYTF. The DNA of the CDR3 is TGTGCCAGCAGAATAAGACCGGGCTATGGCTACACCTTC.

V and J are TRBV5-5 and TRBJ1-5; D gene ambiguous. The CDR3 sequence is 13 residues long. V lost 0 bases and J lost 6, with 7 bases in between. Germline V gene lookup returns CDR1 SGHKS and CDR2 YYEKEE (reference sequence). The CDR3 is CASSLGGSQPQHF. Here the CDR3 DNA reads TGTGCCAGCAGCTTGGGAGGTTCTCAGCCCCAGCATTTT. The whole variable domain, remainder taken from reference TRBV5-5 and TRBJ1-5, is DAGVTQSPTHLIKTRGQQVTLRCSPISGHKSVSWYQQVLGQGPQFIFQYYEKEERGRGNFPDRFSARQFPNYSSELNVNALLLGDSALYLCASSLGGSQPQHFGDGTRLSIL.

This chain uses TRBV2 with TRBJ1-1, with D possibly TRBD1 on 6 matching bases. Germline V lookup: CDR1 SNHLY, CDR2 FYNNEI. This CDR3 is built from 12 residues. V gave up 6 bases and J gave up 10 bases, with 15 bases separating them. CDR3 in DNA: TGTGCCAGCAGCTGGGACACGGGCAGAGCTTTCTTT. Translated: CASSWDTGRAFF.

The chain recombines TRBV27 with TRBJ2-7, with 10 bases matching TRBD1. The CDR3 covers 18 residues. V lost 1 base and J lost 5; bases outside the gene matches: 14. Germline loops: CDR1 MNHEY, CDR2 SMNVEV (reference sequence). The CDR3 nucleotides read TGTGCCAGCAGTTTATTGGCGGGAGGAGGACAGGGGGGCAACGAGCAGTACTTC. Protein sequence: CASSLLAGGGQGGNEQYF.

This chain joins TRBV2 and TRBJ1-6, with a possible D match to TRBD1 (6 bases). V dropped 4 bases and J dropped 14 bases, with 18 bases sitting between them. Per the germline V gene, CDR1 is SNHLY and CDR2 is FYNNEI. The CDR3 is 14 residues long. The CDR3 protein is CASSVVTGTFSLHF. DNA of the CDR3: TGTGCCAGCAGTGTGGTCACAGGGACGTTCTCCCTCCACTTT.

The V gene is TRBV29-1, the J gene TRBJ2-7; 9 nucleotides agree with TRBD2. J was trimmed by 4 bases and V by 4 bases; bases with no gene match: 8. This CDR3 has 14 amino acids. Germline V gene lookup returns CDR1 SQVTM and CDR2 ANQGSEA. The CDR3 loop reads CSVAGASGIYEQYF. The CDR3, as DNA: TGCAGCGTTGCGGGGGCTAGCGGGATTTACGAGCAGTACTTC.

This clone was found a few times. This chain uses TRBV28 with TRBJ2-7; 8 bases line up with TRBD1. The CDR3 sequence is 14 residues long. Germline trimming cut 8 bases from V and 5 bases from J; bases unmatched to any gene: 11. Germline values: CDR1 MDHEN, CDR2 SYDVKM. The CDR3 DNA reads as TGTGCCAGCCGTGAACCAGGGGGCCGCAACGAGCAGTACTTC. Translated: CASREPGGRNEQYF.

V and J are TRBV14 and TRBJ1-2, with 8 positions matching TRBD1. Trimming cost V 4 bases and J 8 bases; bases outside gene matches: 15. The CDR3 totals 16 residues. From germline, CDR1 is SGHDN and CDR2 FVKESK. CDR3 region: CASSPLDRGRPGGYTF. CDR3 DNA: TGTGCCAGCAGCCCCCTCGACAGGGGACGTCCAGGAGGCTACACCTTC.

The chain couples TRBV28 to TRBJ1-5, with D tentatively TRBD1 (5 bases). CDR1 and CDR2 from the germline V gene are MDHEN and SYDVKM. V lost 0 bases and J 5 bases, leaving 14 bases between the germline ends. This CDR3 contains 16 residues. The CDR3 coding sequence is TGTGCCAGCAGTTTATGGTCCGGGGGGATCCATCAGCCCCAGCATTTT. Translating it yields CASSLWSGGIHQPQHF.

The rearrangement links TRBV6-5 to TRBJ2-2; 7 bases map to TRBD2. The CDR3 has 14 residues. The germline V gene encodes CDR1 MNHEY and CDR2 SVGAGI. The ends lost 5 bases at V and 0 bases at J; junction bases unmatched: 0. Here the CDR3 DNA reads TGTGCCAGCAGTAGCGGGACGAACACCGGGGAGCTGTTTTTT. It yields the protein CASSSGTNTGELFF.

The chain has TRBV18 and TRBJ2-3; 9 bases map to TRBD2. Germline trimming cut 6 bases from V and 2 bases from J; bases unmatched to any gene: 6. CDR1 is KGHSH, CDR2 LQKENI, per germline. This CDR3 is 15 amino acids long. CDR3 nucleotide sequence: TGTGCCAGCTCCCAACTAGCGGGCGACACAGATACGCAGTATTTT. Its protein is CASSQLAGDTDTQYF.

The V gene is TRBV20-1, the J gene TRBJ1-1, with a weak D call TRBD1 (6 bases). Germline assignment: CDR1 DFQATT and CDR2 SNEGSKA (reference sequence). Trimming took 3 bases from V and 0 from J, leaving 11 bases between them. The CDR3 extends over 14 amino acids. CDR3: CSASAGAMNTEAFF. The CDR3 DNA sequence: TGCAGTGCTAGTGCAGGGGCTATGAACACTGAAGCTTTCTTT.

V is TRBV2 and J is TRBJ1-4, with 7 bases identical to TRBD1. CDR3 length: 13 amino acids. The J segment lost 6 bases and the V segment lost 6 bases, leaving 4 bases of the junction unmatched. Germline loops: CDR1 SNHLY, CDR2 FYNNEI. The CDR3 nucleotides are TGTGCCAGCAGGAGGGACAGAGATGAAAAACTGTTTTTT. It specifies CASRRDRDEKLFF. Filled out from reference TRBV2 and TRBJ1-4, the complete variable domain reads EPEVTQTPSHQVTQMGQEVILRCVPISNHLYFYWYRQILGQKVEFLVSFYNNEISEKSEIFDDQFSVERPDGSNFTLKIRSTKLEDSAMYFCASRRDRDEKLFFGSGTQLSVL.

The V call is TRBV24-1, the J call TRBJ2-5; unclear D gene. V lost 9 bases, J lost 0 bases, and 13 bases lay in between. CDR3 length: 14 amino acids. Germline CDR1 KGHDR, CDR2 SFDVKD. The CDR3 spells CATADTIYQETQYF. The CDR3, as DNA: TGTGCCACCGCAGACACAATATACCAAGAGACCCAGTACTTC.

V gene TRBV19 combines with J gene TRBJ1-1; D unclear. CDR1 and CDR2 (germline): LNHDA, SQIVND (reference sequence). V dropped 11 bases and J dropped 0 bases, with 13 bases sitting between them. The CDR3 is 13 residues long. The CDR3 region is CASARGLNTEAFF. DNA of the CDR3: TGTGCCTCCGCCCGGGGTTTGAACACTGAAGCTTTCTTT. The variable domain in full, with the rest retrieved from reference TRBV19 and TRBJ1-1, is DGGITQSPKYLFRKEGQNVTLSCEQNLNHDAMYWYRQDPGQGLRLIYYSQIVNDFQKGDIAEGYSVSREKKESFPLTVTSAQKNPTAFYLCASARGLNTEAFFGQGTRLTVV.

The chain recombines TRBV7-2 with TRBJ2-1; TRBD1 matches 8 bases. Germline loops: CDR1 SGHTA, CDR2 FQGNSA. This CDR3 has 17 residues. V shed 4 bases, J shed 7 bases, and the junction held 15 bases outside the gene matches. CDR3 protein: CASSSGTGRRVANEQFF. The CDR3 DNA follows: TGTGCCAGCAGCTCTGGGACAGGAAGGAGGGTAGCAAATGAGCAGTTCTTC.

The chain links TRBV7-9 to TRBJ1-4; D possibly corresponds to TRBD1 (6 bases). V lost 4 bases and J 1 base, leaving 13 bases between the germline ends. This CDR3 is built from 16 residues. Germline V gives CDR1 SEHNR, CDR2 FQNEAQ (reference sequence). The CDR3 region is CASSSYQGKTNEKLFF. In nucleotides, the CDR3 is TGTGCCAGCAGCTCCTACCAGGGGAAAACTAATGAAAAACTGTTTTTT. The full variable domain, completed using reference TRBV7-9 and TRBJ1-4, is DTGVSQNPRHKITKRGQNVTFRCDPISEHNRLYWYRQTLGQGPEFLTYFQNEAQLEKSRLLSDRFSAERPKGSFSTLEIQRTEQGDSAMYLCASSSYQGKTNEKLFFGSGTQLSVL.

V usage is TRBV6-6 and J usage is TRBJ2-3, with 10 bases aligning to TRBD2. Trimming removed 5 bases from V and 5 bases from J; junction bases left unmatched: 10. Germline V CDR1 and CDR2: MNHNY, SVGAGI (reference sequence). The CDR3 consists of 16 residues. CDR3 residues: CASSRKRGGQVDTQYF. DNA for the CDR3: TGTGCCAGCAGTCGGAAGCGGGGGGGCCAGGTAGATACGCAGTATTTT.

This chain connects TRBV10-1 to TRBJ1-2, with D perhaps matching TRBD1 (5 bases). V was pared by 0 bases and J by 8 bases, with 13 bases between. This CDR3 is built from 14 residues. Germline-derived CDR1 and CDR2 are WNHNN and SYGVQD (reference sequence). CDR3 nucleotides: TGCGCCAGCAGTGAGTCGATAGGGGATCGGGGCTACACCTTC. Residues: CASSESIGDRGYTF.

The chain uses TRBV19 and TRBJ1-6; 9 bases match TRBD1. Germline V gives CDR1 LNHDA, CDR2 SQIVND (reference sequence). V lost 4 bases and J lost 8; bases outside the gene matches: 6. This CDR3 is built from 15 residues. The CDR3 region is CASSRTGAGDSPLHF. CDR3 bases: TGTGCCAGTAGTAGGACAGGGGCCGGGGATTCACCCCTCCACTTT.

The V and J genes are TRBV5-1 and TRBJ1-4; weak D call: TRBD1 (6 bases). This CDR3 region has 15 residues. Germline V CDR1 and CDR2: SGHRS, YFSETQ. Deletions cut 4 bases from V and 5 bases from J, with 15 bases between. CDR3 DNA sequence: TGCGCCAGCAGCGCGGGCGGGGGGGCCAATGAAAAACTGTTTTTT. This codes for CASSAGGGANEKLFF.

Here the CDR3 reads CASSYRVQETQYF. The CDR3 DNA follows: TGTGCCAGCAGCTACAGAGTACAAGAGACCCAGTACTTC. The rearrangement links TRBV5-4 to TRBJ2-5; unclear D gene. The V end lost 3 bases, the J end lost 2 bases, and 8 bases lay between the germline ends. CDR3 length: 13 residues. Germline CDR1 reads SGHNT; CDR2 reads YYREEE (reference sequence).

This chain links TRBV19 with TRBJ1-2; tentative D call: TRBD1 (5 bases). The CDR3 has 12 amino acids. In germline, CDR1 is LNHDA, CDR2 SQIVND (reference sequence). Deletions cut 4 bases from V and 7 bases from J, with 10 bases between. For the CDR3, the DNA is TGTGCCAGTAGTAATCGGGGGGTTGGCTACACCTTC. This sequence encodes CASSNRGVGYTF.

The chain links TRBV7-2 to TRBJ2-5; weak D call: TRBD2 (5 bases). Trimming shortened V by 1 base and J by 4 bases, and 7 bases separated the two germline ends. The length of the CDR3 is 13 residues. Germline V gene sequence: CDR1 SGHTA, CDR2 FQGNSA. The CDR3 reads CASSLVRGETQYF. The CDR3 bases are TGTGCCAGCAGCTTAGTTCGGGGAGAGACCCAGTACTTC.

The rearrangement links TRBV30 to TRBJ2-1; TRBD2 matches at 10 bases. From germline, CDR1 is GTSNPN and CDR2 SVGIG (reference sequence). V dropped 1 base and J dropped 2; count of bases not matched to a gene: 2. The CDR3 consists of 15 residues. The CDR3 is CAWSGSGRAYNEQFF. CDR3 nucleotide sequence: TGTGCCTGGAGTGGGAGCGGGAGGGCCTACAATGAGCAGTTCTTC.

This chain uses TRBV3-1 (or the pseudogene TRBV3-2) with TRBJ2-2, with D perhaps matching TRBD1 (5 bases). Trimming left V 1 base short and J 4 bases short, with 7 bases between. Germline lookup yields CDR1 LGHDT and CDR2 YNNKEL (reference sequence). The CDR3 runs 14 residues. As DNA, the CDR3 is TGTGCCAGCAGCCAAGCAGGGCGCACCGGGGAGCTGTTTTTT. Translated: CASSQAGRTGELFF.

The CDR3 coding sequence is TGTGCCAGCAGTTACGGGACAGCTCTCATGAACACTGAAGCTTTCTTT. This gives the protein CASSYGTALMNTEAFF. The V call is TRBV6-2 or TRBV6-3, the J call TRBJ1-1, with TRBD1 matching over 7 bases. The germline CDR1 and CDR2 sequences are MNHEY and SVGEGT. The CDR3 has 16 amino acids. Trimming at V came to 2 bases and at J to 0 bases, leaving 6 bases not matched to a gene.